This TCR beta chain is from a study of Graves' ophthalmopathy and Graves' hyperthyroidism. Amplification from RNA transcripts yielded the TCR beta CDR3 regions. First-round RT-PCR relied on HTBI primers, and a second-round multiplex PCR came next. One entry per CDR3 protein, called by TCRdb with MiXCR from the multiplex PCR reads. The sample has over a million distinct CDR3 sequences, about 35% seen once. Enrollment excluded any patients with other autoimmune diseases, uncontrolled infections, pregnancy or lactation. Clinical symptoms, serum thyroxine, TRAb, thyroid ultrasound and orbital computed tomography were relied on for diagnosis. Study-level results: Most thyroid-expanded clonotypes exceeding 0.001 frequency were also found in blood. Sensitivity reached around 67% and specificity more than 72% when the model predicted ophthalmopathy progression.

Regarding this clonotype: The antigen remains undetermined.

The origin of this receptor is an adult man with Graves' hyperthyroidism. Sequencing input: peripheral blood or thyroid tissue (not recorded which).

The CDR3 loop reads CASSLTSGNTDTQYF. The CDR3 coding sequence is TGTGCCAGCAGCTTGACTAGCGGGAACACAGATACGCAGTATTTT. V gene TRBV7-3 combines with J gene TRBJ2-3; 11 bases line up with TRBD2. With V trimmed by 3 bases and J by 2 bases, 1 base remained unmatched. The CDR3 totals 15 residues. CDR1 and CDR2 from the germline V gene are SGHTA and FQGTGA.